These 14 T cell receptor beta chains were sequenced from one sample in a study of blood T cell repertoires in COVID-19. Assay: immunoSEQ multiplex PCR; the TCRdb copy retains only in-frame clones and omits some. The sample has some 100,000 clones; 88% are singletons. Material: peripheral blood. These receptors were collected from a woman older than 75 with active COVID-19.

The rearrangement links TRBV5-1 to TRBJ1-2; D ambiguous. CDR1 and CDR2 (germline): SGHRS, YFSETQ. Between the trimmed V and J ends, which lost 1 base and 8 bases, there was a span of 9 bases. The CDR3 spans 12 residues. The CDR3, as DNA: TGCGCCAGCAGCTTGCCGGGAATGGGCTACACCTTC. This sequence encodes CASSLPGMGYTF. Based on the CDR3 plus reference TRBV5-1 and TRBJ1-2, the full variable domain is KAGVTQTPRYLIKTRGQQVTLSCSPISGHRSVSWYQQTPGQGLQFLFEYFSETQRNKGNFPGRFSGRQFSNSRSEMNVSTLELGDSALYLCASSLPGMGYTFGSGTRLTVV.

V gene TRBV1 combines with J gene TRBJ2-5; the table's D call, TRBD2, was not checked against the DNA. TRBV1 is listed as a pseudogene. This CDR3 has 15 residues. The DNA of the CDR3 is TGCACCAGCAGCCAAGTGGACTGCTACCAAGAGACCCAGTACTTC. Residues: CTSSQVDCYQETQYF.

The gene calls are TRBV5-1 and TRBJ2-7; the match to TRBD2 covers 8 bases. Germline trimming cut 5 bases from V and 0 bases from J; bases unmatched to any gene: 7. Germline-derived CDR1 and CDR2 are SGHRS and YFSETQ. The CDR3 extends over 15 amino acids. The DNA for the CDR3 is TGCGCCAGCAGGCTCCTCACTAGCGGCTCCTACGAGCAGTACTTC. Its translation: CASRLLTSGSYEQYF.

CDR3 sequence (DNA): TGTGCCAGCAACGGAGCGGGGGCCAACGTCCTGACTTTC. This encodes CASNGAGANVLTF. The chain employs TRBV9 and TRBJ2-6; D remains unclear. Germline CDR1 is SGDLS and CDR2 is YYNGEE. The CDR3 spans 13 residues. V lost 6 bases, J lost 4 bases, and 8 bases lay in between.

CDR3 bases: TGTGCCAGCAGCTTAGCCGGGAGGAGAAACACCGGGGAGCTGTTTTTT. It yields the protein CASSLAGRRNTGELFF. The chain joins TRBV7-2 to TRBJ2-2, with TRBD2 matching 7 bases. CDR3 length: 16 residues. Germline assignment: CDR1 SGHTA and CDR2 FQGNSA. The V segment lost 0 bases and the J segment 2 bases; nucleotides outside the gene matches: 3.

This sequence joins TRBV13 and TRBJ1-1; D is ambiguous. The ends were cut back, 3 bases at V and 3 bases at J, with 11 bases in the middle. The germline gives CDR1 PRHDT, CDR2 FYEKMQ (reference sequence). This CDR3 region has 14 residues. The CDR3 nucleotides read TGTGCCAGCAGCTTTTCCAGTTACGACACTGAAGCTTTCTTT. Translated, it gives CASSFSSYDTEAFF.

This sequence joins TRBV9 and TRBJ1-2; D possibly corresponds to TRBD1 (6 bases). The germline gives CDR1 SGDLS, CDR2 YYNGEE. With 4 bases removed from V and 7 bases from J, the gap between germline ends came to 17 bases. The CDR3 has 14 residues. The CDR3 coding sequence is TGTGCCAGCAGCCCGATCGGGGGGGGCCGTGGCTACACCTTC. It yields the protein CASSPIGGGRGYTF.

This clone was seen a handful of times. Other DNA sequences of this sample code for an identical CDR3. The V call is TRBV7-9, the J call TRBJ1-6; no firm D call. The germline V gene encodes CDR1 SEHNR and CDR2 FQNEAQ (reference sequence). The V end lost 1 base, the J end lost 4 bases, and 5 bases lay between the germline ends. The CDR3 consists of 14 residues. The CDR3 sequence: CASSLEQYNSPLHF. In nucleotides, the CDR3 is TGTGCCAGCAGCTTAGAACAGTATAATTCACCCCTCCACTTT.

This chain connects TRBV12-3 or TRBV12-4 to TRBJ1-1; the D gene is possibly TRBD1 (5 bases). V lost 4 bases and J lost 11, with 17 bases in between. The CDR3 is 13 amino acids. CDR3 bases: TGTGCCAGCAGTTCAAGCAGGGATTCCTTTGCTTTCTTT. Residues: CASSSSRDSFAFF.

The rearrangement joins TRBV3-1 (or the pseudogene TRBV3-2) to TRBJ2-7, with 9 bases identical to TRBD2. In germline, CDR1 is LGHDT, CDR2 YNNKEL (reference sequence). This CDR3 region has 15 residues. Unmatched junction bases numbered 8, after V lost 4 bases and J lost 4 bases. In DNA, the CDR3 is TGTGCCAGCAGCCTCTTAGCGGGAGTGGAGTACGAGCAGTACTTC. Translation gives CASSLLAGVEYEQYF.

The rearrangement links TRBV19 to TRBJ1-1; 7 bases align to TRBD1. Trimming removed 4 bases from V and 4 bases from J; junction bases left unmatched: 9. The germline CDR1 and CDR2 sequences are LNHDA and SQIVND (reference sequence). CDR3 length equals 15 residues. This CDR3 reads CASSRQGRRVTEAFF. The CDR3 DNA reads as TGTGCCAGTAGTAGACAGGGAAGAAGAGTCACTGAAGCTTTCTTT.

The table lists this clone with a count of one. The chain carries TRBV4-2 and TRBJ2-1; 7 nucleotides agree with TRBD2. CDR1 is LGHNA, CDR2 YNFKEQ, per germline. The CDR3 length is 17 residues. Trimming cost V 0 bases and J 5 bases; bases outside gene matches: 10. This chain's CDR3 is CASSQETAGVKDNEQFF. CDR3 DNA sequence: TGTGCCAGCAGCCAAGAGACTGCGGGAGTGAAGGACAATGAGCAGTTCTTC.

The chain couples TRBV14 to TRBJ2-5, with 7 bases identical to TRBD1. V trimming: 4 bases; J trimming: 9 bases; junction bases outside the gene matches: 11. Germline CDR1 and CDR2: SGHDN and FVKESK. The CDR3 totals 14 residues. CDR3 DNA: TGTGCCAGCAGCCGCCTACAGGGGCCAGGGGCCCAGTACTTC. Its protein is CASSRLQGPGAQYF.

The chain employs TRBV11-2 and TRBJ2-7, with D perhaps matching TRBD2 (5 bases). This CDR3 region has 15 residues. Germline loops: CDR1 SGHAT, CDR2 FQNNGV. Trimming shortened V by 3 bases and J by 2 bases, and 14 bases separated the two germline ends. In nucleotides, the CDR3 is TGTGCCAGCAGCTTGGACTTCCCAAGGGCCTACGAGCAGTACTTC. Its protein product is CASSLDFPRAYEQYF.